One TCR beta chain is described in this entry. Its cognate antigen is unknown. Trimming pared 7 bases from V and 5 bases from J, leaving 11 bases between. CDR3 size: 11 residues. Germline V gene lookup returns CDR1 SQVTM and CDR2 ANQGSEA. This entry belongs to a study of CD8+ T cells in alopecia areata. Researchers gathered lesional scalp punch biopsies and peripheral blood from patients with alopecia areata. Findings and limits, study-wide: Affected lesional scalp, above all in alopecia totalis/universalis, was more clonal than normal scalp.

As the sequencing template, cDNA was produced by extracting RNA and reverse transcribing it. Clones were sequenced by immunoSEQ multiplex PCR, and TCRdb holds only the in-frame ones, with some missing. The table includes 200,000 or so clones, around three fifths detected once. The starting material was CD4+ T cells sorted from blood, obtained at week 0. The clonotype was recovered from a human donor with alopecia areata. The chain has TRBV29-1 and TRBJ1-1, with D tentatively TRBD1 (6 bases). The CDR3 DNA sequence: TGCAGCGCTGGGCAGGGGACTGAAGCTTTCTTT. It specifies CSAGQGTEAFF.